The 28 T cell receptor beta chains in this list originate from one sample, sequenced in a study of shared clonotypes between healthy human individuals. The method was immunoSEQ multiplex PCR; TCRdb's version includes in-frame clones alone and lacks a portion of them. The sample shows some 2.1 million clones, just under 95% of them seen only once. CD45RO-negative CD8 cells positively selected for CCR7 made up the naive population, which excluded terminally differentiated effector memory CD45RA+ cells. Sample: naive CD8+ T cells from PBMCs. These receptors were collected from a man between 18 and 29 years old in good health. Some clones in this sample may be carry-over from other donors' samples.

The chain joins TRBV7-8 to TRBJ2-3; D remains ambiguous. V shed 1 base and J shed 6 bases, with 8 bases lying between them. The length of the CDR3 is 13 residues. Germline V gene lookup returns CDR1 SGHVS and CDR2 FQNEAQ. The CDR3 bases are TGTGCCAGCAGCTTAGTCCAAAGGGATACGCAGTATTTT. It translates to CASSLVQRDTQYF. Full variable domain (remainder filled in from reference TRBV7-8 and TRBJ2-3): GAGVSQSPRYKVAKRGQDVALRCDPISGHVSLFWYQQALGQGPEFLTYFQNEAQLDKSGLPSDRFFAERPEGSVSTLKIQRTQQEDSAVYLCASSLVQRDTQYFGPGTRLTVL.

The rearrangement uses TRBV6-6 and TRBJ1-2; weak D call: TRBD1 (5 bases). From germline, CDR1 is MNHNY and CDR2 SVGAGI (reference sequence). Trimming stripped 7 bases from V and 2 bases from J, with 17 bases between. This CDR3 is 15 amino acids long. DNA of the CDR3: TGTGCCAGCACCGAGGGACCGACCAGGAACTATGGCTACACCTTC. Translated: CASTEGPTRNYGYTF.

This chain connects TRBV27 to TRBJ1-5, with 9 bases identical to TRBD1. This CDR3 comprises 15 residues. Germline assignment: CDR1 MNHEY and CDR2 SMNVEV (reference sequence). With V trimmed by 2 bases and J by 6 bases, 5 bases remained unmatched. The DNA for the CDR3 is TGTGCCAGCAGTTTAACAGGGGGCTCGAGTCAGCCCCAGCATTTT. Translated, it gives CASSLTGGSSQPQHF.

The rearrangement joins TRBV28 to TRBJ2-7; D is possibly TRBD2 (5 bases). V was cut by 3 bases and J by 2 bases, with 20 bases left in between. CDR3 length: 17 residues. Germline CDR1 reads MDHEN; CDR2 reads SYDVKM. The CDR3 loop reads CASSFQTGVGTPYEQYF. The DNA for the CDR3 is TGTGCCAGCAGTTTTCAGACCGGGGTGGGAACTCCCTACGAGCAGTACTTC.

The chain carries TRBV6-5 and TRBJ1-2, with a tentative D call TRBD1 (6 bases). The CDR3 spans 13 residues. V shed 4 bases and J shed 6 bases, with 12 bases lying between them. Germline CDR1 is MNHEY and CDR2 is SVGAGI. The chain's CDR3 is CASSWGYRDGYTF. CDR3 nucleotides: TGTGCCAGCAGTTGGGGCTACAGGGATGGCTACACCTTC.

The genes are TRBV27 and TRBJ1-5; maybe TRBD1 (5 bases). CDR1 and CDR2 from the germline V gene are MNHEY and SMNVEV (reference sequence). The CDR3 has 16 amino acids. V was shortened by 5 bases and J by 2 bases, with 16 bases between the two germline ends. DNA for the CDR3: TGTGCCAGCAGTATAGTGGGGGGATTTGGCAATCAGCCCCAGCATTTT. Protein sequence: CASSIVGGFGNQPQHF.

This clone was seen a single time. This chain connects TRBV5-5 to TRBJ1-2; D is possibly TRBD1 (5 bases). The CDR3 covers 15 residues. V lost 0 bases to trimming and J lost 4 bases, with 13 bases between them. CDR1 SGHKS and CDR2 YYEKEE come from the germline V gene (reference sequence). This CDR3 reads CASSLETGRSYGYTF. The CDR3 DNA reads TGTGCCAGCAGCTTGGAGACGGGGCGTAGCTATGGCTACACCTTC.

The chain couples TRBV28 to TRBJ2-3; weak D call: TRBD2 (5 bases). Trimming cost V 1 base and J 2 bases, with 13 bases left between them. The germline V gene encodes CDR1 MDHEN and CDR2 SYDVKM. The CDR3 is 16 amino acids. Here the CDR3 reads CASSLSSGAYTDTQYF. As DNA, the CDR3 is TGTGCCAGCAGTTTATCGAGCGGAGCCTACACAGATACGCAGTATTTT. Drawing the rest from reference TRBV28 and TRBJ2-3, the complete variable domain is DVKVTQSSRYLVKRTGEKVFLECVQDMDHENMFWYRQDPGLGLRLIYFSYDVKMKEKGDIPEGYSVSREKKERFSLILESASTNQTSMYLCASSLSSGAYTDTQYFGPGTRLTVL.

The V call is TRBV5-1, the J call TRBJ1-1, with a tentative D call TRBD1 (5 bases). V was pared by 2 bases and J by 8 bases, with 16 bases between. This CDR3 comprises 14 residues. Per the germline V gene, CDR1 is SGHRS and CDR2 is YFSETQ. CDR3 in DNA: TGCGCCAGCAGCTTTGGTGTTGGGGGAGGGGAAGCTTTCTTT. It codes for CASSFGVGGGEAFF.

The chain carries TRBV19 and TRBJ1-2, with TRBD1 identical over 7 bases. Germline CDR1 is LNHDA and CDR2 is SQIVND (reference sequence). V lost 2 bases, J lost 8 bases, and 8 bases stayed unmatched. The CDR3 length is 14 residues. The CDR3: CASSIRGQQTGYTF. The CDR3 DNA follows: TGTGCCAGTAGTATAAGGGGACAGCAGACCGGCTACACCTTC. Together with reference TRBV19 and TRBJ1-2, the CDR3 gives the full variable domain: DGGITQSPKYLFRKEGQNVTLSCEQNLNHDAMYWYRQDPGQGLRLIYYSQIVNDFQKGDIAEGYSVSREKKESFPLTVTSAQKNPTAFYLCASSIRGQQTGYTFGSGTRLTVV.

In its sample, this clone was seen once. The V gene is TRBV5-1, the J gene TRBJ2-7; D ambiguous. Trimming removed 0 bases at V and 5 bases at J, with 15 bases between. CDR3 length equals 15 residues. Germline CDR1 reads SGHRS; CDR2 reads YFSETQ. In nucleotides, the CDR3 is TGCGCCAGCAGCTTGGCCGGTCTTCTAATACACGAGCAGTACTTC. Translating it yields CASSLAGLLIHEQYF.

The gene calls are TRBV7-6 and TRBJ2-7; 11 bases align to TRBD2. The CDR3 runs to 17 residues. Germline V gene data show CDR1 as SGHVS and CDR2 as FNYEAQ. Losses at the gene ends were 0 bases for V and 4 bases for J; bases not matched to a gene: 8. CDR3 protein: CASSLALLAGDKYEQYF. The DNA of the CDR3 is TGTGCCAGCAGCTTAGCCCTACTAGCGGGAGACAAGTACGAGCAGTACTTC.

This chain links TRBV18 with TRBJ2-1, with D perhaps TRBD2 (5 bases). The germline V and J ends were trimmed by 3 bases and 6 bases, with 12 bases remaining between them. The CDR3 runs to 14 residues. Germline assignment: CDR1 KGHSH and CDR2 LQKENI. The CDR3 nucleotides read TGTGCCAGCTCACCCGCGCGAGAGGGCAATGAGCAGTTCTTC. Amino acids: CASSPAREGNEQFF.

CDR3 sequence reads: CASSIRQLNQPQHF. As DNA, the CDR3 is TGTGCCAGCAGCATTAGACAACTAAATCAGCCCCAGCATTTT. The chain uses TRBV5-8 and TRBJ1-5; the D is unclear. CDR3 length: 14 residues. Germline V lookup: CDR1 SGHTS, CDR2 YDEGEE. V shed 4 bases and J shed 4 bases, with 12 bases lying between them.

The J gene is TRBJ1-1, the V gene TRBV28, with D tentatively TRBD1 (5 bases). V lost 5 bases and J lost 1, with 14 bases in between. Per germline, CDR1 MDHEN and CDR2 SYDVKM. The CDR3 loop spans 15 amino acids. The CDR3, as DNA: TGTGCCAGCAGTCCCGGCCCGGGGCGGAACACTGAAGCTTTCTTT. Translating it yields CASSPGPGRNTEAFF.

The rearrangement joins TRBV5-1 to TRBJ1-5; 7 bases are a match to TRBD1. The CDR3 spans 14 residues. The junction had 2 bases not matched to a gene; V was cut back by 0 bases and J by 5 bases. In germline, CDR1 is SGHRS, CDR2 YFSETQ. The CDR3 spells CASSLGGGDQPQHF. The CDR3 DNA reads as TGCGCCAGCAGCTTGGGAGGGGGCGATCAGCCCCAGCATTTT.

The chain recombines TRBV7-9 with TRBJ1-4; possibly TRBD1 for D (6 bases). With 5 bases removed from V and 7 bases from J, the gap between germline ends came to 20 bases. Germline V gene lookup returns CDR1 SEHNR and CDR2 FQNEAQ (reference sequence). CDR3 size: 16 residues. This CDR3 reads CASSRDPRGGTEKLFF. Here the CDR3 DNA reads TGTGCCAGCAGCCGCGACCCCCGGGGGGGCACTGAAAAACTGTTTTTT.

The rearrangement uses TRBV27 and TRBJ2-1; 7 bases align to TRBD2. V shed 5 bases, J shed 3 bases, and the junction held 4 bases outside the gene matches. Germline CDR1 reads MNHEY; CDR2 reads SMNVEV (reference sequence). CDR3 length equals 14 residues. The CDR3 region has the DNA TGTGCCAGCAGTGGACTAGGGGACTACAATGAGCAGTTCTTC. This encodes CASSGLGDYNEQFF.

This clone occurred a few times. Other DNA sequences from this sample encode an identical CDR3 as well. V is TRBV5-4 and J is TRBJ2-3; 9 bases align to TRBD2. CDR3 length equals 15 residues. CDR1 is SGHNT, CDR2 YYREEE, per germline (reference sequence). V shed 0 bases and J 2 bases; nucleotides not matched to a gene: 1. The CDR3 DNA sequence: TGTGCCAGCAGCTTGGGACTAGCGGACACAGATACGCAGTATTTT. It specifies CASSLGLADTDTQYF. Full variable domain (rest looked up from reference TRBV5-4 and TRBJ2-3): ETGVTQSPTHLIKTRGQQVTLRCSSQSGHNTVSWYQQALGQGPQFIFQYYREEENGRGNFPPRFSGLQFPNYSSELNVNALELDDSALYLCASSLGLADTDTQYFGPGTRLTVL.

The CDR3 sequence is CASSFTGGLGEQFF. As DNA, the CDR3 is TGTGCCAGCAGCTTTACAGGGGGCCTAGGTGAGCAGTTCTTC. The chain has TRBV11-2 and TRBJ2-1, with TRBD1 matching over 9 bases. The CDR3 has 14 residues. Germline loops: CDR1 SGHAT, CDR2 FQNNGV. J was trimmed by 9 bases and V by 3 bases; bases with no gene match: 6. Full variable domain (rest looked up from reference TRBV11-2 and TRBJ2-1): EAGVAQSPRYKIIEKRQSVAFWCNPISGHATLYWYQQILGQGPKLLIQFQNNGVVDDSQLPKDRFSAERLKGVDSTLKIQPAKLEDSAVYLCASSFTGGLGEQFFGPGTRLTVL.

A word on this clone: The germline gene is not matched at one end of the junction; a read error may be the cause. This chain uses TRBV7-6 with TRBJ2-7, with 9 positions matching TRBD2. The CDR3 consists of 13 residues. The germline V gene has CDR1 SGHVS and CDR2 FNYEAQ. DNA of the CDR3: TGTGCCAGCAGCTCGGTTAGCGGGAGAGTCGAGATTTTC. Amino acids: CASSSVSGRVEIF.

The chain couples TRBV7-8 to TRBJ2-3, with TRBD2 identical over 11 bases. With 5 bases clipped from V and 2 bases from J, the junction kept 9 bases outside the gene matches. The germline V gene encodes CDR1 SGHVS and CDR2 FQNEAQ. There are 17 residues in the CDR3. The CDR3 bases are TGTGCCAGCAGCATCAGACTAGCGGGAACCACCACAGATACGCAGTATTTT. It yields the protein CASSIRLAGTTTDTQYF.

In its sample, this clone was seen once. V gene TRBV5-1 combines with J gene TRBJ2-6; possibly TRBD1 or TRBD2 for D (5 bases each). The CDR3 consists of 19 residues. The V and J ends lost 3 bases and 2 bases respectively, with 21 bases between them. Germline CDR1 reads SGHRS; CDR2 reads YFSETQ. The CDR3 protein is CASSSVPGRLDPGANVLTF. DNA of the CDR3: TGCGCCAGCAGCTCAGTCCCGGGACGCCTTGACCCTGGGGCCAACGTCCTGACTTTC.

This clone was seen only once. The gene calls are TRBV10-1 and TRBJ2-3; 14 bases match TRBD2. V was clipped by 6 bases and J by 5 bases; unmatched bases: 10. CDR1 WNHNN and CDR2 SYGVQD come from the germline V gene (reference sequence). CDR3 length: 17 residues. The CDR3 nucleotides read TGCGCCAGCAGAGCCGGGACTAGCGGGAGAACTGGAGATACGCAGTATTTT. Translating it yields CASRAGTSGRTGDTQYF.

As to this clone: Other DNA sequences in the same sample also yield this CDR3. The J gene is TRBJ2-7, the V gene TRBV5-6; 7 bases map to TRBD1. CDR1 SGHDT and CDR2 YYEEEE come from the germline V gene. The CDR3 totals 13 residues. V shed 3 bases, J shed 1 base, and the junction held 1 base outside the gene matches. For the CDR3, the DNA is TGTGCCAGCAGCTGGACAGGTTCCTACGAGCAGTACTTC. This translates into CASSWTGSYEQYF.

The rearrangement uses TRBV5-6 and TRBJ1-2; D possibly corresponds to TRBD1 (6 bases). Looked up from germline, CDR1 is SGHDT and CDR2 is YYEEEE. V lost 0 bases and J lost 4, with 13 bases in between. The length of the CDR3 is 15 residues. This CDR3 is CASSLGDTGGYGYTF. CDR3 nucleotide sequence: TGTGCCAGCAGCTTGGGGGACACCGGCGGCTATGGCTACACCTTC.

V and J are TRBV5-6 and TRBJ1-1; possibly TRBD1 for D (5 bases). This CDR3 has 15 residues. V lost 4 bases and J lost 4, with 17 bases in between. Germline values: CDR1 SGHDT, CDR2 YYEEEE. CDR3 sequence: CASSRTVRGGTEAFF. CDR3 nucleotides: TGTGCCAGCAGCCGTACAGTGCGGGGGGGCACTGAAGCTTTCTTT.

The J gene is TRBJ1-2, the V gene TRBV5-8, with 7 nucleotides matching TRBD1. Germline CDR1 reads SGHTS; CDR2 reads YDEGEE. The V gene end was trimmed by 4 bases and the J gene end by 4 bases; junction bases not matched to a gene: 4. The CDR3 has 13 amino acids. The CDR3 region is CASSDRAGYGYTF. CDR3 nucleotides: TGTGCCAGCAGCGACAGGGCGGGCTATGGCTACACCTTC.